The present entry profiles one T cell receptor beta chain with its context. The data are from a study of OX40 agonist ivuxolimab in advanced cancers. Study-level background: Hepatocellular carcinoma, melanoma, renal cell or head and neck cancer occurred in dose-escalation patients.

The repertoire was sequenced with immunoSEQ multiplex PCR; TCRdb's copy has only in-frame clones and lacks some. The sample shows about 50,000 clones, 65% to 85% of them seen only once. The material sequenced was CD4+ or CD8+ T cells sorted from blood, taken in a trial of the OX40 agonist ivuxolimab. The TCR sequence derives from an adult with an advanced solid tumor such as melanoma, head and neck, liver or kidney cancer.

The CDR3 DNA reads as TGTGCCAGCAGCTTGCCGGGACTAGCGGCTGCTTACAATGAGCAGTTCTTC. It yields the protein CASSLPGLAAAYNEQFF. The chain links TRBV5-4 to TRBJ2-1, with 11 bases lining up with TRBD2. CDR1 and CDR2 (germline): SGHNT, YYREEE (reference sequence). Trimming took 1 base from V and 4 from J; bases not matched to a gene: 7. The CDR3 consists of 17 residues.